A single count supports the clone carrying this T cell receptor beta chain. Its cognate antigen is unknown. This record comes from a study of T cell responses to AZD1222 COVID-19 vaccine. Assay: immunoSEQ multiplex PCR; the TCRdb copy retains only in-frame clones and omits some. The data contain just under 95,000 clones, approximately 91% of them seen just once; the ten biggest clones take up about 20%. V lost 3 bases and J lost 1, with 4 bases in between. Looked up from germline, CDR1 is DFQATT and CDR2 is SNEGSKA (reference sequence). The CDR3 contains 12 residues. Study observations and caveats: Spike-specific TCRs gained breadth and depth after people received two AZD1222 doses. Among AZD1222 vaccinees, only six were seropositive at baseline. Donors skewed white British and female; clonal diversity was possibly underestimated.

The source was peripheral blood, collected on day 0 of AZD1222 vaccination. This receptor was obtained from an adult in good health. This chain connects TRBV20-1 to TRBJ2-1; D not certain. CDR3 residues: CSASRSYNEQFF. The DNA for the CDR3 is TGCAGTGCTAGTCGATCCTACAATGAGCAGTTCTTC.